This T cell receptor beta chain was recovered during a study of technical replicates of blood from a handful of donors. The method was immunoSEQ multiplex PCR; TCRdb's version includes in-frame clones alone and lacks a portion of them. The repertoire includes under 85,000 clones, 90% to 95% of them detected once, and 0.41% sits in the top ten. The germline V gene encodes CDR1 SQVTM and CDR2 ANQGSEA. The CDR3 is made up of 14 amino acids. V was trimmed by 7 bases and J by 2 bases, leaving 18 bases between them. The sequence derives from a human donor in good health. The rearrangement links TRBV29-1 to TRBJ2-7, with D perhaps TRBD1 (5 bases). Sequencing was done on a sample of T cells isolated from PBMCs. The CDR3 DNA reads as TGCAGCGCCCTATTAGTGACAGCCGCCTACGAGCAGTACTTC. Encoded protein: CSALLVTAAYEQYF.